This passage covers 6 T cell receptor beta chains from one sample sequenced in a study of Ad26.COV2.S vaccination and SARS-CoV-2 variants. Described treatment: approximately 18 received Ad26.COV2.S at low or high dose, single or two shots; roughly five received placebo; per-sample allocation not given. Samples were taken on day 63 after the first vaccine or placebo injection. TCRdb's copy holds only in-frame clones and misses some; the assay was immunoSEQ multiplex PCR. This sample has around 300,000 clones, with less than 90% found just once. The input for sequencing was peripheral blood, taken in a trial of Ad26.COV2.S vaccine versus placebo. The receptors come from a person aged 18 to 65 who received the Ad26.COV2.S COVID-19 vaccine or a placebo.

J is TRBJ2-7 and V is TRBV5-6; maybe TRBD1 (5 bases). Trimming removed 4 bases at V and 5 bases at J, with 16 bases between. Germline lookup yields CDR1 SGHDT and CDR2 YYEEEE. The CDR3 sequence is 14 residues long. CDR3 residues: CASSRLQVGNEQYF. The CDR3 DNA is TGTGCCAGCAGCCGTCTACAGGTGGGCAACGAGCAGTACTTC.

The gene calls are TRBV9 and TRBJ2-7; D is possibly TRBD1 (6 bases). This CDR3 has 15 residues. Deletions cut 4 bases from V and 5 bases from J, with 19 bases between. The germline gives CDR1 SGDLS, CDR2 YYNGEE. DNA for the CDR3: TGTGCCAGCAGCCCCCGACAGGCTATGAGGGACGAGCAGTACTTC. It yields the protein CASSPRQAMRDEQYF.

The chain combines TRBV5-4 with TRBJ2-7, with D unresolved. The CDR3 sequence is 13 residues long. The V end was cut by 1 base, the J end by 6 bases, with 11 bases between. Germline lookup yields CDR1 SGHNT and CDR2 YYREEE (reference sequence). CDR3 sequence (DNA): TGTGCCAGCAGCTTGATAGGTAGTGGCGAGCAGTACTTC. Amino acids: CASSLIGSGEQYF.

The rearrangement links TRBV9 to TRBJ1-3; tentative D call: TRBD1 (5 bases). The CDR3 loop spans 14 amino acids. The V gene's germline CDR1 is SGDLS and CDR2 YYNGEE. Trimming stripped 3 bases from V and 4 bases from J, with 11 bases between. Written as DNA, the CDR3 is TGTGCCAGCAGCGCCGGGACGGTCGGAAACACCATATATTTT. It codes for CASSAGTVGNTIYF.

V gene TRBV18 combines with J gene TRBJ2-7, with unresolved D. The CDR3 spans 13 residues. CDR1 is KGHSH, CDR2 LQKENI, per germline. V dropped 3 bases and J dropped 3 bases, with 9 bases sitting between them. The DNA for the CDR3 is TGTGCCAGCTCACCCACGAGAGGCTACGAGCAGTACTTC. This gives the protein CASSPTRGYEQYF.

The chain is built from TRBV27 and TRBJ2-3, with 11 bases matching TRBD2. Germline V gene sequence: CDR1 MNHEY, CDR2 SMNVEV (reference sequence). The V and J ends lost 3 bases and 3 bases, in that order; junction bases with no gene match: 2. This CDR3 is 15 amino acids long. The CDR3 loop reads CASSFLAGGTDTQYF. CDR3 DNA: TGTGCCAGCAGTTTTCTAGCGGGAGGAACAGATACGCAGTATTTT.